The TCR beta chain under discussion was sequenced for a study of beta chain features in type 1 diabetes. Trimming removed 5 bases at V and 0 bases at J, with 9 bases between. Germline V lookup: CDR1 SGHTA, CDR2 FQGTGA. This CDR3 region has 14 residues. This clone was counted a few times. This specimen includes other DNA sequences encoding the same CDR3. As every portion of the isolated RNA was reverse transcribed, the sequencing read expressed TCRB transcripts. The repertoire was sequenced with immunoSEQ multiplex PCR; TCRdb's copy has only in-frame clones and lacks some. The data contain about 150,000 clones, 8.5% to 12% of them seen just once; the ten biggest clones take up roughly 1.4%.

The chain employs TRBV7-3 and TRBJ2-3; D possibly corresponds to TRBD2 (6 bases). The sequenced sample was naive CD4+ T cells from blood. This sequence originates from a man aged 18 to 29 in good health. The CDR3 DNA reads TGTGCCAGCAGCCAAGGGACTAGCACAGATACGCAGTATTTT. Its translation is CASSQGTSTDTQYF.